These 9 T cell receptor beta chains originate from one sample sequenced in a study of blood T cell repertoires in COVID-19. Profiling relied on immunoSEQ multiplex PCR, and the TCRdb table lists in-frame clones only, not all of them. The data show about 190,000 clones, with more than 75% seen just once and about a sixth held by the top ten. The source material was PBMCs or T cells enriched from blood (not recorded which). The receptors were gathered from a woman in her forties or fifties with acute COVID-19.

The table lists this clone with a count of one. The gene calls are TRBV9 and TRBJ2-3, with TRBD2 identical over 8 bases. V was pared by 0 bases and J by 6 bases, with 15 bases of the junction left unmatched. Germline V gene data show CDR1 as SGDLS and CDR2 as YYNGEE. The CDR3 is 18 amino acids. This CDR3 reads CASSVEGLGNSGVDTQYF. The CDR3 nucleotides are TGTGCCAGCAGCGTAGAAGGGTTGGGGAATAGCGGGGTTGATACGCAGTATTTT.

This clone was observed a handful of times. The CDR3 region is CASSLLIQGYGYTF. Here the CDR3 DNA reads TGTGCCAGCAGCCTACTAATACAGGGCTATGGCTACACCTTC. The chain joins TRBV7-9 to TRBJ1-2; D possibly corresponds to TRBD1 (6 bases). The CDR3 length is 14 residues. Germline V gene sequence: CDR1 SEHNR, CDR2 FQNEAQ (reference sequence). V lost 5 bases and J 4 bases, leaving 14 bases between the germline ends.

The CDR3: CASSRDRGREKLFF. The CDR3 DNA reads TGTGCCAGCAGTCGGGACAGGGGGAGGGAAAAACTGTTTTTT. V usage is TRBV2 and J usage is TRBJ1-4, with 11 bases lining up with TRBD1. CDR3 length: 14 amino acids. In germline, CDR1 is SNHLY, CDR2 FYNNEI. Trimming removed 5 bases from V and 8 bases from J; junction bases left unmatched: 4. The variable domain in full, with the rest retrieved from reference TRBV2 and TRBJ1-4, is EPEVTQTPSHQVTQMGQEVILRCVPISNHLYFYWYRQILGQKVEFLVSFYNNEISEKSEIFDDQFSVERPDGSNFTLKIRSTKLEDSAMYFCASSRDRGREKLFFGSGTQLSVL.

The chain employs TRBV7-2 and TRBJ1-6, with no clear D. The CDR3 has 14 residues. Trimming pared 3 bases from V and 4 bases from J, leaving 7 bases between. Germline assignment: CDR1 SGHTA and CDR2 FQGNSA. For the CDR3, the DNA is TGTGCCAGCAGCTTTTACAATTATAATTCACCCCTCCACTTT. It yields the protein CASSFYNYNSPLHF.

This chain joins TRBV3-1 (or the pseudogene TRBV3-2) and TRBJ1-2, with TRBD1 as a possible D gene (6 bases). V was shortened by 1 base and J by 8 bases, with 14 bases between the two germline ends. This CDR3 has 14 amino acids. Germline lookup yields CDR1 LGHDT and CDR2 YNNKEL (reference sequence). The CDR3 is CASSQVSGVMGYTF. In DNA, the CDR3 is TGTGCCAGCAGCCAAGTCTCAGGGGTCATGGGCTACACCTTC.

A remark on this clone: The same CDR3 also results from other DNA sequences found in this sample. The chain carries TRBV12-3 or TRBV12-4 and TRBJ2-5, with D unclear. This CDR3 comprises 11 residues. With 3 bases removed from V and 5 bases from J, the gap between germline ends came to 4 bases. The CDR3 sequence is CASSFRETQYF. CDR3 DNA sequence: TGTGCCAGCAGTTTTCGGGAGACCCAGTACTTC.

This chain uses TRBV7-2 with TRBJ1-2, with 7 bases identical to TRBD1. Per germline, CDR1 SGHTA and CDR2 FQGNSA. This CDR3 is built from 13 residues. Unmatched junction bases numbered 6, after V lost 5 bases and J lost 6 bases. The CDR3 DNA sequence: TGTGCCAGCAGCCCTGACAGGGTCAATGGCTACACCTTC. This translates into CASSPDRVNGYTF.

This chain connects TRBV12-3 or TRBV12-4 to TRBJ1-1; no firm D call. The CDR3 is made up of 13 amino acids. Trimming cost V 8 bases and J 2 bases, with 12 bases left between them. CDR3 DNA sequence: TGTGCCAGCTTACGCCAGGCTAACACTGAAGCTTTCTTT. Encoded protein: CASLRQANTEAFF.

The chain joins TRBV4-1 to TRBJ2-5; D possibly corresponds to TRBD1 (6 bases). Germline V gives CDR1 MGHRA, CDR2 YSYEKL. V was pared by 3 bases and J by 1 base, with 12 bases between. This CDR3 has 15 amino acids. The CDR3 reads CASSHPKGGQETQYF. CDR3 nucleotide sequence: TGCGCCAGCAGCCATCCAAAAGGGGGCCAAGAGACCCAGTACTTC.